A selection of T cell receptor beta chains follows, all from one sample in a study of Graves' ophthalmopathy and Graves' hyperthyroidism. A single record per CDR3 protein comes from TCRdb applying MiXCR to the multiplex PCR reads. The profile shows 600,000 to 950,000 distinct CDR3 sequences, 40% of them singletons. Sequenced: peripheral blood. The receptors originated from an adult man with Graves' ophthalmopathy. Both conserved end residues are part of each CDR3. The order of the fields is J gene, V gene, clone size, D gene, CDR3 protein, CDR3 DNA. A D gene is named only where the DNA matches it firmly. A clone size is listed for some rows: how often the clone was seen (once, few, many), or a class if it is expanded.

J gene: TRBJ1-1
V gene: TRBV19
clone size: NA
D gene: TRBD1
CDR3 protein: CASSTGTGGMNTEAFF
CDR3 DNA: TGTGCCAGTAGTACTGGGACAGGCGGGATGAACACTGAAGCTTTCTTT

J gene: TRBJ1-5
V gene: TRBV24-1
clone size: NA
D gene: NA
CDR3 protein: CATTTWGLSNQPQHF
CDR3 DNA: TGTGCCACCACGACTTGGGGACTTAGCAATCAGCCCCAGCATTTT

J gene: TRBJ1-5
V gene: TRBV10-3
clone size: NA
D gene: NA
CDR3 protein: CAISGLSGGGNQPQHF
CDR3 DNA: TGTGCCATCAGTGGCTTAAGCGGGGGCGGCAATCAGCCCCAGCATTTT

J gene: TRBJ2-5
V gene: TRBV20-1
clone size: once
D gene: NA
CDR3 protein: CSASGLFGQETQYF
CDR3 DNA: TGCAGTGCTAGCGGCCTTTTTGGCCAAGAGACCCAGTACTTC

J gene: TRBJ1-5
V gene: TRBV29-1
clone size: NA
D gene: TRBD1
CDR3 protein: CSVEVPGTGDWETQHF
CDR3 DNA: TGCAGCGTTGAAGTTCCCGGGACAGGGGATTGGGAGACCCAGCATTTT

J gene: TRBJ1-1
V gene: TRBV28
clone size: few
D gene: NA
CDR3 protein: CASSQWRDTEAFF
CDR3 DNA: TGTGCCAGCAGCCAATGGAGAGACACTGAAGCTTTCTTT

J gene: TRBJ1-2
V gene: TRBV2
clone size: few
D gene: NA
CDR3 protein: CASSLNPGANYGYTF
CDR3 DNA: TGTGCCAGCTCACTCAACCCTGGAGCTAACTATGGCTACACCTTC

J gene: TRBJ2-7
V gene: TRBV29-1
clone size: NA
D gene: NA
CDR3 protein: CSVVGGGTRYEQYF
CDR3 DNA: TGCAGCGTTGTGGGTGGGGGGACCCGCTACGAGCAGTACTTC

J gene: TRBJ1-2
V gene: TRBV5-4
clone size: NA
D gene: NA
CDR3 protein: CASSAPRDSRGYTF
CDR3 DNA: TGTGCCAGCAGCGCTCCTCGAGACAGTAGAGGCTACACCTTC

J gene: TRBJ1-5
V gene: TRBV29-1
clone size: many
D gene: TRBD1
CDR3 protein: CSVNLQGAGGNQPQHF
CDR3 DNA: TGCAGCGTGAACCTACAGGGGGCAGGGGGCAATCAGCCCCAGCATTTT

J gene: TRBJ2-7
V gene: TRBV15
clone size: few
D gene: NA
CDR3 protein: CATSRGTAPYEQYF
CDR3 DNA: TGTGCCACCAGCAGAGGGACAGCCCCCTACGAGCAGTACTTC

J gene: TRBJ1-5
V gene: TRBV24-1
clone size: NA
D gene: TRBD1
CDR3 protein: CASSRGQGLGQPQHF
CDR3 DNA: TGTGCCAGCAGTAGGGGACAGGGATTAGGTCAGCCCCAGCATTTT

J gene: TRBJ2-5
V gene: TRBV19
clone size: NA
D gene: TRBD1
CDR3 protein: CASSAGDRGRRETQYF
CDR3 DNA: TGTGCCAGTAGTGCAGGGGACAGGGGGCGTAGGGAGACCCAGTACTTC

J gene: TRBJ1-4
V gene: TRBV11-2
clone size: NA
D gene: NA
CDR3 protein: CASSLALQGVQKLFF
CDR3 DNA: TGTGCCAGCAGCTTGGCTCTGCAGGGAGTTCAAAAACTGTTTTTT

J gene: TRBJ2-5
V gene: TRBV2
clone size: NA
D gene: TRBD2
CDR3 protein: CASRLAGGVETQYF
CDR3 DNA: TGTGCCAGCAGACTAGCGGGGGGGGTAGAGACCCAGTACTTC

J gene: TRBJ1-6
V gene: TRBV27
clone size: few
D gene: NA
CDR3 protein: CASTHKGYNSPLHF
CDR3 DNA: TGTGCCAGCACCCACAAGGGTTATAATTCACCCCTCCACTTT

J gene: TRBJ1-1
V gene: TRBV25-1
clone size: NA
D gene: NA
CDR3 protein: CACSAPVGADTEAFF
CDR3 DNA: TGTGCCTGCAGTGCCCCGGTGGGGGCTGACACTGAAGCTTTCTTT

J gene: TRBJ2-7
V gene: TRBV7-9
clone size: many
D gene: TRBD1
CDR3 protein: CASSLGGTGGSRYEQYF
CDR3 DNA: TGTGCCAGCAGCTTAGGGGGGACAGGGGGTTCTCGCTACGAGCAGTACTTC

J gene: TRBJ2-7
V gene: TRBV7-9
clone size: NA
D gene: TRBD2
CDR3 protein: CASSLAGGRAKQYF
CDR3 DNA: TGTGCCAGCAGCTTAGCAGGCGGGAGGGCTAAGCAGTACTTC

J gene: TRBJ1-2
V gene: TRBV19
clone size: NA
D gene: NA
CDR3 protein: CASRMWAAGYTF
CDR3 DNA: TGTGCCAGTAGGATGTGGGCAGCTGGCTACACCTTC

J gene: TRBJ1-2
V gene: TRBV29-1
clone size: NA
D gene: NA
CDR3 protein: CSVLWDGYTF
CDR3 DNA: TGCAGCGTTCTCTGGGATGGCTACACCTTC

J gene: TRBJ1-6
V gene: TRBV5-4
clone size: NA
D gene: TRBD1
CDR3 protein: CASSFPGQGNSPLHF
CDR3 DNA: TGTGCCAGCAGCTTTCCGGGACAGGGGAATTCACCCCTCCACTTT

J gene: TRBJ1-4
V gene: TRBV20-1
clone size: NA
D gene: NA
CDR3 protein: CSASSSTNEKLFF
CDR3 DNA: TGCAGTGCTAGTAGTTCAACTAATGAAAAACTGTTTTTT

J gene: TRBJ2-5
V gene: TRBV3-1
clone size: few
D gene: NA
CDR3 protein: CASSQGATQYF
CDR3 DNA: TGTGCCAGCAGCCAAGGGGCAACCCAGTACTTC